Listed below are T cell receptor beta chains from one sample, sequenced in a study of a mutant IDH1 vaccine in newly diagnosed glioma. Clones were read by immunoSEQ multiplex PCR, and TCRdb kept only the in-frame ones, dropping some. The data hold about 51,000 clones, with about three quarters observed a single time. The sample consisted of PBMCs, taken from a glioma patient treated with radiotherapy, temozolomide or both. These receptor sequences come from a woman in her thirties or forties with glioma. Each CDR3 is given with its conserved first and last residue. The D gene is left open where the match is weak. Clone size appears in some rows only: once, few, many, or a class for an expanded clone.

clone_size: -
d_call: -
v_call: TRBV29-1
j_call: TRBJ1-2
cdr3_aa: CSGTSGAYGYTF
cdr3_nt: TGCAGCGGAACGTCAGGGGCCTATGGCTACACCTTC

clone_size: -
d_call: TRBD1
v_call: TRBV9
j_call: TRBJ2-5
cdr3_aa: CASSVGGGQGRETQYF
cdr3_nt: TGTGCCAGCAGCGTAGGTGGGGGACAGGGGCGAGAGACCCAGTACTTC

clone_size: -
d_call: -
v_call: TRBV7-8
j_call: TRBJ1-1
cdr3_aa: CASSLEGGRNTEAFF
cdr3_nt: TGTGCCAGCAGCTTAGAGGGGGGAAGGAACACTGAAGCTTTCTTT

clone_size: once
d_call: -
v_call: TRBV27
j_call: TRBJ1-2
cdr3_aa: CASSFRIGVVDPNYGYTF
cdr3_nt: TGTGCCAGCAGTTTTCGTATTGGGGTAGTAGACCCTAACTATGGCTACACCTTC

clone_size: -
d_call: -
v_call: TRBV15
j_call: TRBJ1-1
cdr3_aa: CATNAEGHTEAFF
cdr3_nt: TGTGCCACCAACGCAGAGGGGCACACTGAAGCTTTCTTT

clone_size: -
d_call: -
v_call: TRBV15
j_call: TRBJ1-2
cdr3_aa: CATSRGGANGYTF
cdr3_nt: TGTGCCACCAGCAGAGGAGGGGCGAATGGCTACACCTTC

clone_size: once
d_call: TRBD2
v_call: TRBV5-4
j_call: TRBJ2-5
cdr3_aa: CASSSGTSGGETQYF
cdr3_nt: TGTGCCAGCAGCTCTGGGACTAGCGGGGGGGAGACCCAGTACTTC

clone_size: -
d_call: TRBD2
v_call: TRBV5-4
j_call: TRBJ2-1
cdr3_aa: CASSLDRLAGNEQFF
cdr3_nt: TGTGCCAGCAGCTTGGACAGGTTAGCGGGCAATGAGCAGTTCTTC

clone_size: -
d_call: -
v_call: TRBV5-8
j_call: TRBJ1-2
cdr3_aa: CASSLDHRPRGYTF
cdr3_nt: TGTGCCAGCAGCTTGGATCACCGGCCACGGGGCTACACCTTC

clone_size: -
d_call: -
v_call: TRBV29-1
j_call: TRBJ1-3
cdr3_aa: CSVVVSSGNTIYF
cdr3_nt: TGCAGCGTTGTCGTTAGCTCTGGAAACACCATATATTTT

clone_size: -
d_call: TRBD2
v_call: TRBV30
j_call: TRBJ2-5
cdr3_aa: CAWRGGPSGGARRAQYF
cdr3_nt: TGTGCCTGGAGAGGGGGGCCTAGCGGGGGCGCCAGGAGGGCCCAGTACTTC

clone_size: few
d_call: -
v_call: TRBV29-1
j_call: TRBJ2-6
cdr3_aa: CSVEAQGGGANVLTF
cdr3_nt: TGCAGCGTAGAGGCGCAGGGTGGTGGGGCCAACGTCCTGACTTTC

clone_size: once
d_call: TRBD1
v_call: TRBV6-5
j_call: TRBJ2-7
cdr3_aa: CASSPRQGTYEQYF
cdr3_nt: TGTGCCAGCAGTCCCCGACAGGGAACCTACGAGCAGTACTTC

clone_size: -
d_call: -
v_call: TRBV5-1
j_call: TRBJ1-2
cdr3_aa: CASSSGAGVIYGYTF
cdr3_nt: TGCGCCAGCAGCTCCGGGGCAGGGGTCATATATGGCTACACCTTC

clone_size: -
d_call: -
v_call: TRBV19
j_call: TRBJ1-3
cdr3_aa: CASKSLPSSGNTIYF
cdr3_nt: TGTGCCAGTAAGAGCCTGCCGAGCTCTGGAAACACCATATATTTT

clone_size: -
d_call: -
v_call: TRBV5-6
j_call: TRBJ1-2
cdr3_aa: CASSTSGRYGYTF
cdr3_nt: TGTGCCAGCAGCACGTCAGGGAGGTATGGCTACACCTTC

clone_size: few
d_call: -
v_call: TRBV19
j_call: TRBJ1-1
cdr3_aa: CASSWAGRGNTEAFF
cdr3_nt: TGTGCCAGTAGTTGGGCGGGACGGGGGAACACTGAAGCTTTCTTT